This T cell receptor beta chain is from a study of OX40 agonist ivuxolimab in advanced cancers. On the study more broadly: Every 2 weeks, patients received ivuxolimab intravenously, dosed at 0.01 to 10 mg/kg.

The CDR3 is 15 amino acids. Germline CDR1 reads MNHNS; CDR2 reads SASEGT. The V end lost 6 bases, the J end lost 7 bases, and 16 bases lay between the germline ends. Data came from immunoSEQ multiplex PCR; TCRdb stores just in-frame clones and leaves some out. The sample consists of over 100,000 clones, about 93% of them appearing once. J is TRBJ1-6 and V is TRBV6-1, with D maybe TRBD1 (5 bases). Sample: CD4+ or CD8+ T cells sorted from blood, taken in a trial of the OX40 agonist ivuxolimab. The TCR sequence derives from an adult with an advanced solid tumor such as melanoma, head and neck, liver or kidney cancer. The chain's CDR3 is CASSPTPGWNSPLHF. The CDR3 region has the DNA TGTGCCAGCAGCCCAACTCCAGGGTGGAATTCACCCCTCCACTTT.